This record looks at one T cell receptor beta chain sequence and its context. Germline is not matched at one junction end, which may reflect a read error. Total RNA and DNA came together from approximately 20-30 mg of bulk tissue without cell sorting. Surgeons treated the primary liver carcinoma of the patients by surgical resection. The sample is drawn from a study of tumor-infiltrating lymphocytes in primary liver carcinoma. Study background: The study included patients who were men and women aged 30 to 69 years. The yield of productive TCRbeta reads per sample was roughly 3.65 to 7.5 million and was similar across tissue types.

This CDR3 comprises 15 residues. Germline V gene sequence: CDR1 SGHRS, CDR2 YFSETQ. cDNA specific to TCR beta was made from about 0.45 ug of total RNA, with a constant-region primer employed for priming. What produced the TCR beta libraries was three nested multiplex PCR rounds using slightly modified ARM-PCR. TRBV1-TRBV30 forward primers paired with a C-beta reverse primer were used in the first two PCR rounds, which ran roughly 9 cycles each. TCRdb redid the calling of the multiplex PCR reads with MiXCR, one entry per CDR3 protein. The data show about 190,000 distinct CDR3 sequences, about 85% seen once.

Material: tumor tissue from primary liver carcinoma. The chain employs TRBV5-1 and TRBJ2-1; TRBD2 agrees at 11 bases. This TCR derives from a man aged 40-50 years with primary liver carcinoma and hepatitis B virus infection. CDR3 in DNA: TGCGTCAGCAGCTCCCTAGCGGGAGGACCCAATGAGCAGTTCTTC. It specifies CVSSSLAGGPNEQFF.